This is a list of T cell receptor beta chains from one sample in a study of identical twins' blood T cells. TCRdb independently ran MiXCR on the 5' RACE reads; one entry per CDR3 protein. Of roughly 380,000 distinct CDR3 sequences in the sample, about 28% were seen once. The sequenced sample was PBMCs. These receptors all stem from a woman aged 18-49 years in good health. Each CDR3 is given with its conserved first and last residue. Fields, in order: D gene, J gene, V gene, clone size, CDR3 DNA, CDR3 protein. D genes are given only for firm matches. Clone size, where shown, is once, few, many, or a class for clones that have expanded.

NA	TRBJ2-2	TRBV3-1	many	TGTGCCAGCAGCCAAGTGGCCGGGGAGCTGTTTTTT	CASSQVAGELFF
NA	TRBJ2-1	TRBV4-3	NA	TGCGCCAGCAGCCAAGATGTTTCAGGGGAGCAGTTCTTC	CASSQDVSGEQFF
NA	TRBJ2-3	TRBV6-5	NA	TGTGCCAGCAGTTTCGGGTCCGGGGCGGGCACAGATACGCAGTATTTT	CASSFGSGAGTDTQYF
TRBD1	TRBJ1-1	TRBV12-3/TRBV12-4	few	TGTGCCAGCAGTTTAGGACAGGGGGCTGTAGCTTTCTTT	CASSLGQGAVAFF
NA	TRBJ2-2	TRBV5-1	few	TGCGCCAGCAGCTCCCGGACAGTTACGAACACCGGGGAGCTGTTTTTT	CASSSRTVTNTGELFF
NA	TRBJ1-5	TRBV2	NA	TGTGCCAGCATGTCGGACAATCAGCCCCAGCATTTT	CASMSDNQPQHF
NA	TRBJ2-1	TRBV14	NA	TGTGCCAGCAGCCAAGTTAGGGGACTCCCGGCTGGGGAGCAGTTCTTC	CASSQVRGLPAGEQFF
TRBD1	TRBJ1-5	TRBV9	few	TGTGCCAGCAGCGTAGGATCCGCCGGGACAGAGTCCCAGCATTTT	CASSVGSAGTESQHF
TRBD2	TRBJ2-5	TRBV20-1	few	TGCAGTGCCCGGGGGGAACTTCAAGAGACCCAGTACTTC	CSARGELQETQYF
NA	TRBJ1-5	TRBV18	few	TGTGCCAGCTCGCCAGACAGCCTGGCAAATCAGCCCCAGCATTTT	CASSPDSLANQPQHF
NA	TRBJ2-3	TRBV19	NA	TGTGCCAGTAGTCGATCACTCGCGGTGACCACAGATACGCAGTATTTT	CASSRSLAVTTDTQYF
TRBD2	TRBJ2-5	TRBV29-1	NA	TGCAGCGTTGTTGGCGGGGGACAAGAGACCCAGTACTTC	CSVVGGGQETQYF
NA	TRBJ1-5	TRBV7-2	NA	TGTGCCAGCAGCTTAGTTGGGGGTACCCAGCATTTT	CASSLVGGTQHF
NA	TRBJ2-3	TRBV6-6	NA	TGTGCCAGCAGTTCCGGGAGAAGGGGGGCAACAGATACGCAGTATTTT	CASSSGRRGATDTQYF
NA	TRBJ2-3	TRBV12-3/TRBV12-4	many	TGTGCCAGCAGCCAGAGGGGAGATACGCAGTATTTT	CASSQRGDTQYF
NA	TRBJ2-1	TRBV11-2	few	TGTGCCAGCAGCCCTGGGGACGGCTTTGACAATGAGCAGTTCTTC	CASSPGDGFDNEQFF
TRBD1	TRBJ1-2	TRBV10-3	few	TGTGCCATCAGGTCCGGGACAGGGGGATATGGCTACACCTTC	CAIRSGTGGYGYTF
NA	TRBJ1-1	TRBV6-2/TRBV6-3	few	TGTGCCAGCAGTTACATGGGAGAACCGGCTTTCTTT	CASSYMGEPAFF
NA	TRBJ2-7	TRBV5-1	few	TGCGCCAGCAACTTGGCGCCAGGGTTCGAGCAGTACTTC	CASNLAPGFEQYF
TRBD2	TRBJ2-1	TRBV6-2/TRBV6-3	few	TGTGCCAGCAGTCCTAGCGGAAGGTCCTACAATGAGCAGTTCTTC	CASSPSGRSYNEQFF
NA	TRBJ1-2	TRBV5-6	NA	TGTGCCAGCAGCTTGACCGGGTTGTCAGGCTACACCTTC	CASSLTGLSGYTF
NA	TRBJ1-1	TRBV7-2	NA	TGTGCCAGCAGCTTCAATGGGAACACTGAAGCTTTCTTT	CASSFNGNTEAFF
TRBD1	TRBJ1-1	TRBV7-9	NA	TGTGCCAGCAGCCCCGGACAGGGGAACCGAGCTTTCTTT	CASSPGQGNRAFF
TRBD1	TRBJ1-2	TRBV5-1	NA	TGCGCCAGCAGCTCGGACAGGGGCTACACCTTC	CASSSDRGYTF
NA	TRBJ2-1	TRBV10-2	few	TGCGCCGTCTACCTCGCCAATGAGCAGTTCTTC	CAVYLANEQFF
NA	TRBJ2-7	TRBV29-1	many	TGCAGCGTTGGGACAGTATCCTACGAGCAGTACTTC	CSVGTVSYEQYF
NA	TRBJ1-5	TRBV12-3/TRBV12-4	NA	TGTGCCAGCAGGACAGACAATGGGGGTCAGCCCCAGCATTTT	CASRTDNGGQPQHF
NA	TRBJ1-1	TRBV2	many	TGTGCCAGCCTTAGGAACACTGAAGCTTTCTTT	CASLRNTEAFF
NA	TRBJ1-3	TRBV5-1	NA	TGCGCCAGCAGCTTACCGGTGAGCTCTGGAAACACCATATATTTT	CASSLPVSSGNTIYF
TRBD1	TRBJ2-1	TRBV28	NA	TGTACCAGCACAGGGGAAGTCTATGAGCAGTTCTTC	CTSTGEVYEQFF
NA	TRBJ2-7	TRBV12-3/TRBV12-4	many	TGTGCCAGCAGTTTAGCCACCTACGAGCAGTACTTC	CASSLATYEQYF
TRBD1	TRBJ2-1	TRBV27	few	TGTGCCAGCAGTAACAGGGGTGGTGAGCAGTTCTTC	CASSNRGGEQFF
NA	TRBJ2-2	TRBV4-1	NA	TGCGCCAGCAGCCAAGATACGGGGACGAACACCGGGGAGCTGTTTTTT	CASSQDTGTNTGELFF
NA	TRBJ1-3	TRBV4-2	NA	TGTGCCAGCAGCCCATCTTCTACCTCTGGAAACACCATATATTTT	CASSPSSTSGNTIYF
NA	TRBJ1-4	TRBV18	few	TGTGCCAGCTCACCACCGGACAGTAATGAAAAACTGTTTTTT	CASSPPDSNEKLFF
TRBD2	TRBJ2-2	TRBV5-1	few	TGCGCCAGCAGCCAGACTAGCGGGTTCACCGGGGAGCTGTTTTTT	CASSQTSGFTGELFF